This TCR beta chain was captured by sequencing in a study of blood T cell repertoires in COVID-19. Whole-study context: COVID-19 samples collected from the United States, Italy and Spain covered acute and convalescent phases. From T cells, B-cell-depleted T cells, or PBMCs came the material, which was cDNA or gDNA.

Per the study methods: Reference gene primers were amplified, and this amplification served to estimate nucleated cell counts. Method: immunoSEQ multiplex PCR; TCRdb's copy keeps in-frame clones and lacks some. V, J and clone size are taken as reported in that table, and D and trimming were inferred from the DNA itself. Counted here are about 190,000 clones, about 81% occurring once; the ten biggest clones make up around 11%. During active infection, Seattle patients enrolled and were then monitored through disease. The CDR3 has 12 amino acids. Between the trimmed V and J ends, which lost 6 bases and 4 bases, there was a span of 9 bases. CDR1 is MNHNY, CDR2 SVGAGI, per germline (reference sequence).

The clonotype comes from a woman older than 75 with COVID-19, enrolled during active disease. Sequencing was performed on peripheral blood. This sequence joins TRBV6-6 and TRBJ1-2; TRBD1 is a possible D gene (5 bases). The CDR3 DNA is TGTGCCAGCAGGGGGGGGAGCTATGGCTACACCTTC. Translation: CASRGGSYGYTF.